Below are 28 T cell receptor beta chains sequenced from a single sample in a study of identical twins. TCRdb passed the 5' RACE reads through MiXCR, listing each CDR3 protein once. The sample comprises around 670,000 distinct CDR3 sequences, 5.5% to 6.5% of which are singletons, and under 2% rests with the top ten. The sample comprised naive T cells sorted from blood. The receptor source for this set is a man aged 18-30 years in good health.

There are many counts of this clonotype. The CDR3 DNA is TGTGCCAGCAGCCAGAAGGGGGTACTAGCGGGAGTCACAGATACGCAGTATTTT. Protein product: CASSQKGVLAGVTDTQYF. The chain employs TRBV4-2 and TRBJ2-3; 11 bases match TRBD2. The V segment lost 3 bases and the J segment 2 bases; nucleotides outside the gene matches: 10. CDR1 and CDR2 from the germline V gene are LGHNA and YNFKEQ. This CDR3 has 18 amino acids.

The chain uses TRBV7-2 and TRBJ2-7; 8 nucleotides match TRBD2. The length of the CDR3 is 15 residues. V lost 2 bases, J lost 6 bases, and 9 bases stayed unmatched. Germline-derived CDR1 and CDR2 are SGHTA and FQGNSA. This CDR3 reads CASSLRSGSGGEQYF. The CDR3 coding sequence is TGTGCCAGCAGCTTAAGGAGCGGGAGCGGAGGCGAGCAGTACTTC.

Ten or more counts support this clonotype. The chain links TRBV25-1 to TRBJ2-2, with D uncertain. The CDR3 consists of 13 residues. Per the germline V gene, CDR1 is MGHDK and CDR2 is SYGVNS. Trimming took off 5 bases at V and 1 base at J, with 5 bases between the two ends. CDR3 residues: CASSIENTGELFF. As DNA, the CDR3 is TGTGCCAGCAGTATTGAGAACACCGGGGAGCTGTTTTTT.

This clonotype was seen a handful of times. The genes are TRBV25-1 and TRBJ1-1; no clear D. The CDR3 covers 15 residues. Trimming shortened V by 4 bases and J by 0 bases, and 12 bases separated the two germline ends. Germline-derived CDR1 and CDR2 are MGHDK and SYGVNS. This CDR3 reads CASSAHTALNTEAFF. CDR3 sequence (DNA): TGTGCCAGCAGTGCCCACACAGCGTTGAACACTGAAGCTTTCTTT. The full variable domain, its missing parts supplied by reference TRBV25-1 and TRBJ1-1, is EADIYQTPRYLVIGTGKKITLECSQTMGHDKMYWYQQDPGMELHLIHYSYGVNSTEKGDLSSESTVSRIRTEHFPLTLESARPSHTSQYLCASSAHTALNTEAFFGQGTRLTVV.

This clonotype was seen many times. For the CDR3, the DNA is TGTGCCATCAGGACGCCGGGGGACCCAGTGGAGACCCAGTACTTC. Translated: CAIRTPGDPVETQYF. The V gene is TRBV10-3, the J gene TRBJ2-5, with D tentatively TRBD2 (6 bases). The CDR3 runs 15 residues. The V end lost 6 bases, the J end lost 5 bases, and 19 bases lay between the germline ends. CDR1 ENHRY and CDR2 SYGVKD come from the germline V gene.

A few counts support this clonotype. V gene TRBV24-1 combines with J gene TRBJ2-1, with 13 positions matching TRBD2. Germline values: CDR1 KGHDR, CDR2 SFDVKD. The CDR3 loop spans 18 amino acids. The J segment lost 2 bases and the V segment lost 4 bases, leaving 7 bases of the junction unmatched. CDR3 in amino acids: CATSDPGLAGDAYNEQFF. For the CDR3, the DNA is TGTGCCACCAGTGACCCCGGACTAGCGGGAGACGCCTACAATGAGCAGTTCTTC.

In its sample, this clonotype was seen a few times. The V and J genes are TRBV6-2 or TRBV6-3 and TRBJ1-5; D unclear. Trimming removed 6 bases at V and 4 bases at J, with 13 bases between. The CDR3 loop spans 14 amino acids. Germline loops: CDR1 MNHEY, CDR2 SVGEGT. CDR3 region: CASSPVPRNQPQHF. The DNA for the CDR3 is TGTGCCAGCAGCCCAGTCCCCCGGAATCAGCCCCAGCATTTT.

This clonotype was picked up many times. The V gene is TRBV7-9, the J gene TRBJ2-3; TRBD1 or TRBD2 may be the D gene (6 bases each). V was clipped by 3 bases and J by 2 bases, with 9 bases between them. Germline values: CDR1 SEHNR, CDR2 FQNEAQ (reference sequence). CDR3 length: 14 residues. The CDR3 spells CASSFRGLTDTQYF. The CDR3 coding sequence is TGTGCCAGCAGCTTCCGGGGGCTCACAGATACGCAGTATTTT. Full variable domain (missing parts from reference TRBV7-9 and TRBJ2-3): DTGVSQNPRHKITKRGQNVTFRCDPISEHNRLYWYRQTLGQGPEFLTYFQNEAQLEKSRLLSDRFSAERPKGSFSTLEIQRTEQGDSAMYLCASSFRGLTDTQYFGPGTRLTVL.

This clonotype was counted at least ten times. Here the CDR3 DNA reads TGTGCCAGCAGCCAACGGGGGACGGGAAACACCATATATTTT. Residues: CASSQRGTGNTIYF. The rearrangement joins TRBV7-2 to TRBJ1-3; D may be TRBD1 (5 bases). Trimming cost V 5 bases and J 4 bases, with 12 bases left between them. The CDR3 has 14 amino acids. The germline V gene encodes CDR1 SGHTA and CDR2 FQGNSA.

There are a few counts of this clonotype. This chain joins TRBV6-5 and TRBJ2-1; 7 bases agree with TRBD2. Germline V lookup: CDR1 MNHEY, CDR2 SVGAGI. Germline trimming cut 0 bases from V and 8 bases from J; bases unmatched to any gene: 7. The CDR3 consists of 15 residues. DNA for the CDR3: TGTGCCAGCAGTTACTCGCCCCGGCTAGCGGATGAGCAGTTCTTC. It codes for CASSYSPRLADEQFF.

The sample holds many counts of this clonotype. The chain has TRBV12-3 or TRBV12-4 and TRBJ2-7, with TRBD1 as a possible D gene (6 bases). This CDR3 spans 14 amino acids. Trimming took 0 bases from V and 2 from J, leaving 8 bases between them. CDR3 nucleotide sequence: TGTGCCAGCAGTTTAGCGGGGACAACCTACGAGCAGTACTTC. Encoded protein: CASSLAGTTYEQYF.

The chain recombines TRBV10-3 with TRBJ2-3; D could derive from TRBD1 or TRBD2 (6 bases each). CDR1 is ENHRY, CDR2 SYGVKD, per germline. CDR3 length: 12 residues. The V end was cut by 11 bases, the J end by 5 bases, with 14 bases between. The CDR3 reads CAGGPARDTQYF. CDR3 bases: TGTGCCGGGGGGCCAGCGCGAGATACGCAGTATTTT.

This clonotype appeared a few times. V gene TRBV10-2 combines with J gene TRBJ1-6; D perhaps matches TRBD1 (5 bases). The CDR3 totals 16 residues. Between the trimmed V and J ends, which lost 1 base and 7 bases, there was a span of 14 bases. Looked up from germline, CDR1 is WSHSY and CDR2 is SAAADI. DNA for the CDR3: TGCGCCAGCAGTGAGTTCCGGGCAAAGGGGAATTCACCCCTCCACTTT. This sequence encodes CASSEFRAKGNSPLHF.

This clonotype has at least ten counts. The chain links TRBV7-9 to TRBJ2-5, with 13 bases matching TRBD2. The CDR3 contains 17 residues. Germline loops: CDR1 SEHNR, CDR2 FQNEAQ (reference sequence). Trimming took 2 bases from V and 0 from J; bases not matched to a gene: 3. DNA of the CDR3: TGTGCCAGCAGCTTACCCGGACTAGCGGGAGACCAAGAGACCCAGTACTTC. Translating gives CASSLPGLAGDQETQYF.

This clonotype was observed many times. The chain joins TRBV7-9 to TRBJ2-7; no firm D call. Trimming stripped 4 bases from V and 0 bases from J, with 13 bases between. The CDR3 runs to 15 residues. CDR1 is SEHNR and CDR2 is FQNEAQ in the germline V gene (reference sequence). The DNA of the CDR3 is TGTGCCAGCAGCTCCACCGATTGGGACTCCTACGAGCAGTACTTC. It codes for CASSSTDWDSYEQYF.

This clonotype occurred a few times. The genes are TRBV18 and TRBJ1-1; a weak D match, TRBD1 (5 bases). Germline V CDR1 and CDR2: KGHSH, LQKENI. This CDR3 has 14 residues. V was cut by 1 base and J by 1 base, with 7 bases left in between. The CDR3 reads CASSPRTRNTEAFF. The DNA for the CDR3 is TGTGCCAGCTCACCACGGACAAGGAACACTGAAGCTTTCTTT. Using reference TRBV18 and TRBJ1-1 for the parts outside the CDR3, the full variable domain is NAGVMQNPRHLVRRRGQEARLRCSPMKGHSHVYWYRQLPEEGLKFMVYLQKENIIDESGMPKERFSAEFPKEGPSILRIQQVVRGDSAAYFCASSPRTRNTEAFFGQGTRLTVV.

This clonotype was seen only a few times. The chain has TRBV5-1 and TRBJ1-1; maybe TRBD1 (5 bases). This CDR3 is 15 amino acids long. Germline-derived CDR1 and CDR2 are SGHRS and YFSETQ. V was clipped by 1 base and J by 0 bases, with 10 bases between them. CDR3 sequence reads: CASSLQGGLNTEAFF. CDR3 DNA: TGCGCCAGCAGCTTGCAGGGCGGCTTGAACACTGAAGCTTTCTTT.

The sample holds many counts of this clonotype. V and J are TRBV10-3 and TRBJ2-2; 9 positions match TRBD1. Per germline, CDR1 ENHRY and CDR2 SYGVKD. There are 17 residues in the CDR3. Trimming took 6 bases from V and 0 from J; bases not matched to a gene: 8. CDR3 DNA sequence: TGTGCCATCAGGTCAGAACAGGGGGCACCGAACACCGGGGAGCTGTTTTTT. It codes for CAIRSEQGAPNTGELFF.

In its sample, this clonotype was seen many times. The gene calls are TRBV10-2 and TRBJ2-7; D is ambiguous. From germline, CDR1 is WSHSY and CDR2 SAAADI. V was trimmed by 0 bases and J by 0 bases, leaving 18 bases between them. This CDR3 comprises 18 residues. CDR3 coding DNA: TGCGCCAGCAGTGAGTCGACTCAGGTAGGGAACCTCTCCTACGAGCAGTACGTC. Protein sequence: CASSESTQVGNLSYEQYV.

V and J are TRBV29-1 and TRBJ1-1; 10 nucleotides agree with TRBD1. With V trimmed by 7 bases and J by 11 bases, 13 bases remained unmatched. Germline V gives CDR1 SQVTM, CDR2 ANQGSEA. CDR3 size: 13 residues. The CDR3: CSAGDRGTGRAFF. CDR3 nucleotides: TGCAGCGCTGGGGACAGGGGTACGGGAAGGGCTTTCTTT.

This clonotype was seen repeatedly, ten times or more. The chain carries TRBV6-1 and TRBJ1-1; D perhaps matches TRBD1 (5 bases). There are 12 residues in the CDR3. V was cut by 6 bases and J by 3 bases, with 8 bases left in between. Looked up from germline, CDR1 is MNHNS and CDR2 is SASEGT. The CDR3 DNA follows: TGTGCCAGCAGGTTGACAGACACTGAAGCTTTCTTT. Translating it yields CASRLTDTEAFF.

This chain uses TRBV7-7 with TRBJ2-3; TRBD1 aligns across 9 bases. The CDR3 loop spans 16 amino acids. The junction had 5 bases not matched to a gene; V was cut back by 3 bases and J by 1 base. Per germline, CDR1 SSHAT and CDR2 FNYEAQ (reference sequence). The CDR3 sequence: CASSFGTGRGTDTQYF. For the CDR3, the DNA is TGTGCCAGCAGCTTCGGGACAGGGAGGGGCACAGATACGCAGTATTTT.

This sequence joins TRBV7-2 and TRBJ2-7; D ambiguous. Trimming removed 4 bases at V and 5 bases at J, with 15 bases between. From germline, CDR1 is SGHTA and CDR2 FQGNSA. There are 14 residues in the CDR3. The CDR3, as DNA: TGTGCCAGCAGCTCCCGGCCGCCATCCCACGAGCAGTACTTC. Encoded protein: CASSSRPPSHEQYF.

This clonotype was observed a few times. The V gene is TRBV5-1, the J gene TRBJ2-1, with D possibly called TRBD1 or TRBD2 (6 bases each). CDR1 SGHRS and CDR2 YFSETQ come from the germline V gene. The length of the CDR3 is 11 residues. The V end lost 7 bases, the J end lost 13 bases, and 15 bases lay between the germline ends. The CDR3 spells CASGSGGAQFF. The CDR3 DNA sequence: TGCGCCAGCGGCTCCGGGGGCGCCCAGTTCTTC.

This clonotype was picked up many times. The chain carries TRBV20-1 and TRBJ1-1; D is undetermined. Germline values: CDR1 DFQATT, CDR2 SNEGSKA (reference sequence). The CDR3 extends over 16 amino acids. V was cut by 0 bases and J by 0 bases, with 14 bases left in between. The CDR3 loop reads CSARDLAGRMNTEAFF. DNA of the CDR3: TGCAGTGCTAGAGATTTGGCAGGTAGAATGAACACTGAAGCTTTCTTT.

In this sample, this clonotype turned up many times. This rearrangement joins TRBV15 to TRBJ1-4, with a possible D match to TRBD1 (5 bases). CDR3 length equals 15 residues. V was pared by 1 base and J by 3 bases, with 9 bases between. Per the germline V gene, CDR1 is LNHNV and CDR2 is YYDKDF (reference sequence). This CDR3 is CATSRGTIPNEKLFF. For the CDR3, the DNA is TGTGCCACCAGCAGAGGGACAATACCTAATGAAAAACTGTTTTTT.

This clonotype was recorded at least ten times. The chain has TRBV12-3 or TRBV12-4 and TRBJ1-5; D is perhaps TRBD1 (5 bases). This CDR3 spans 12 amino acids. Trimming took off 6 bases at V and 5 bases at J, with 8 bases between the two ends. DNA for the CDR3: TGTGCCAGCAGCATGACAGATCAGCCCCAGCATTTT. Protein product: CASSMTDQPQHF.

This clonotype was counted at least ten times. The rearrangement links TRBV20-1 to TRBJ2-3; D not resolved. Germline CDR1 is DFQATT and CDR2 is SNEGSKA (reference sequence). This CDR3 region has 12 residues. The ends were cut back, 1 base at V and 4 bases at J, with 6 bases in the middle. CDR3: CSARVGSDTQYF. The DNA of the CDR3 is TGCAGTGCTAGAGTGGGGTCAGATACGCAGTATTTT.